This TCR beta chain was recorded in a study of CD8 T cells in Susac syndrome. Random hexamers primed reverse transcription of about 0.5 to 1 ug RNA. An immunoSEQ multiplex PCR generated amplified TCR beta CDR3 products spanning 54 Vbeta and 13 Jbeta. Each CDR3 protein gets one entry after TCRdb re-called the immunoSEQ multiplex PCR reads with MiXCR. The sample lists approximately 120,000 distinct CDR3 sequences, 90% to 95% occurring once. Germline loops: CDR1 ENHRY, CDR2 SYGVKD. This CDR3 contains 13 residues. Trimming took off 0 bases at V and 4 bases at J, with 6 bases between the two ends. TCR beta sequences were obtained from blood CD8+ and CD4+ T cells.

J is TRBJ2-5 and V is TRBV10-3; weak D call: TRBD2 (5 bases). Material: CD4+ T cells from PBMCs. This receptor was obtained from a human donor in good health. The CDR3 coding sequence is TGTGCCATCAGTGAGTCCGGACTAGAGACCCAGTACTTC. Amino acid sequence: CAISESGLETQYF.